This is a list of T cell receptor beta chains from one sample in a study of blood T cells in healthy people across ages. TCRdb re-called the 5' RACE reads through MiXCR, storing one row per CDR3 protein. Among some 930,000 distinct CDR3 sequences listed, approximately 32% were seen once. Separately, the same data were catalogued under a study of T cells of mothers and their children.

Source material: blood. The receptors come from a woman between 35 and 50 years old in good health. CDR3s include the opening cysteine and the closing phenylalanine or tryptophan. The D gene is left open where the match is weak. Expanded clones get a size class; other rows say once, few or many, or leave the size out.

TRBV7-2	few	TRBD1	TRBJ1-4	TGTGCCAGCAGCTGGAAGGACAGGCCTAATGAAAAACTGTTTTTT	CASSWKDRPNEKLFF
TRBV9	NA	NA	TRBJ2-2	TGTGCCAGCAGCCACTTGGGGGGCGCGGGCACCGGGGTGCTGTTTTTT	CASSHLGGAGTGVLFF
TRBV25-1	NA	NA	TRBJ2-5	TGTGCCAGCAGTGAATATAAGGGTTCGGAGACCCAGTACTTC	CASSEYKGSETQYF
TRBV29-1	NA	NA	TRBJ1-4	TGCAGCGTTGAGATCCCGGCCGGAGTGCGCAAGACTAATGAAAAACTGTTTTTT	CSVEIPAGVRKTNEKLFF
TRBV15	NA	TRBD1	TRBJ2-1	TGTGCCACCAGCAGAGATACGGGACAGCCGTTCTTC	CATSRDTGQPFF
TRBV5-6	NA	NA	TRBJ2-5	TGTGCCAGCAGCTTCATGGACGAGACCCAGTACTTC	CASSFMDETQYF
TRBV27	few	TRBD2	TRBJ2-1	TGTGCCAGTCGCGAACGGGAGGTCTACAATGAGCAGTTCTTC	CASREREVYNEQFF
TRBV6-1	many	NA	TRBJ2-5	TGTGCCAGCAGTGATGGGCAGAAAGAGACCCAGTACTTC	CASSDGQKETQYF
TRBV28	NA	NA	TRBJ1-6	TGTGCCAGCAGTTATCCTTATAATTCACCCCTCCACTTT	CASSYPYNSPLHF
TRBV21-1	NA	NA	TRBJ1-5	TGTGCCAGCACCGACGGAGGGACAGGGGAAAAGCCCCAGCATTTT	CASTDGGTGEKPQHF
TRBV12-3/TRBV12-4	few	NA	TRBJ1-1	TGTGCCAGCAGTCAATTGACGGGCCCTTACACGGACGGTGAAGCTTTCTTT	CASSQLTGPYTDGEAFF
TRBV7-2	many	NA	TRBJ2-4	TGTGCCAGCAGCCGCACCTCGACAGGATTAAAAAACATTCAGTACTTC	CASSRTSTGLKNIQYF
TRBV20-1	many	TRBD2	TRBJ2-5	TGCAGTGCTAGAGCGTACGGCGGGGGGGCCGGAGAGACCCAGTACTTC	CSARAYGGGAGETQYF
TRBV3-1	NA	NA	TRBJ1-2	TGTGCCAGCAGCCCCCGGCAGACAGTCCTTTTCTATGGCTACACCTTC	CASSPRQTVLFYGYTF
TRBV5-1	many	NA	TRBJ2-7	TGCGCCAGCAGCTTGGCTGGGGGTGACTCCTACGAGCAGTACTTC	CASSLAGGDSYEQYF
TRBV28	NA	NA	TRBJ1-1	TGTCCCAGCAGCCAGGACAGACCGTCCCAAGCTTTCTTT	CPSSQDRPSQAFF